What follows describes a single TCR beta chain. Its antigen is unidentified. Investigators performed immunoSEQ version v3.0 at survey level. Sequencing was designed to cover roughly 35,000-55,000 T-cell genomes in each sample. Clones were sequenced by immunoSEQ multiplex PCR, and TCRdb holds only the in-frame ones, with some missing. The sample consists of tens of thousands of clones, more than 75% of them appearing once. The record originates from a study of long-term antiretroviral therapy in people with HIV. Trimming stripped 2 bases from V and 4 bases from J, with 12 bases between. CDR1 and CDR2 from the germline V gene are MDHEN and SYDVKM. The CDR3 loop spans 15 amino acids. Findings and limits, study-wide: Dominant in the repertoire at all time points were clones expanded before ART. ART was followed by higher diversity that remained below transplant donor controls. Sampling of blood ran from the mid-2000s to the late 2010s, and older ART regimens were possibly in use.

The chain recombines TRBV28 with TRBJ2-1; a weak D match, TRBD2 (6 bases). The input for sequencing was unsorted PBMCs, taken about 2.7 years after starting antiretroviral therapy. This sequence was found in a woman in her forties or fifties with HIV. For the CDR3, the DNA is TGTGCCAGCAGTTTACGGGGCGGGGTATACAATGAGCAGTTCTTC. Translating gives CASSLRGGVYNEQFF.